Sequencing of this T cell receptor beta chain was carried out in a study of spatial heterogeneity in lung cancer. General study results and limits: One measure, the expanded intratumoral alpha and beta TCR count, tracked tumor mutation counts.

Regarding time point: sample taken at primary tumor resection. Frozen PBMC, nontumor lung or tumor provided whole RNA, which was sequenced unsorted. Trimming cost V 3 bases and J 8 bases, with 10 bases left between them. This CDR3 region has 12 residues. This clonotype was observed at least ten times. The antigen is undetermined. TCRdb used MiXCR to reprocess the 5' RACE reads, holding one entry per CDR3 protein. This sample has 100,000 or so distinct CDR3 sequences, with 4.4% found just once. The source is a male donor with early-stage non-small cell lung cancer. The V and J genes are TRBV12-3 or TRBV12-4 and TRBJ1-2; no firm D call. Sequenced here: lung tumor tissue, sampled at surgery. The DNA for the CDR3 is TGTGCCAGCAGTTTCAGTGCTAGAGGCTACACCTTC. Its protein is CASSFSARGYTF.